A selection of T cell receptor beta chains follows, all from one sample in a study of blood T cell repertoires in COVID-19. TCRdb's copy holds only in-frame clones and misses some; the assay was immunoSEQ multiplex PCR. Of over 250,000 clones in the sample, around 86% are singletons; the top ten hold roughly 2.2%. The source material was peripheral blood. These receptors were taken from a man between 45 and 60 years old with acute or convalescent COVID-19. CDR3s leave out the opening cysteine and the closing phenylalanine or tryptophan. Clone size appears in some rows only: once, few, many, or a class for an expanded clone.

cdr3_length: 13; clone_size: NA; j_call: TRBJ2-1; v_call: TRBV4-2; cdr3_aa: ASSQTSGGAWEQF
cdr3_length: 12; clone_size: NA; j_call: TRBJ2-5; v_call: TRBV10-3; cdr3_aa: AIGGQGNSETQY
cdr3_length: 10; clone_size: NA; j_call: TRBJ2-3; v_call: TRBV27; cdr3_aa: ASGGDTDTQY
cdr3_length: 15; clone_size: once; j_call: TRBJ2-6; v_call: TRBV7-9; cdr3_aa: ASSPGQAGSGANVLT
cdr3_length: 12; clone_size: NA; j_call: TRBJ1-2; v_call: TRBV6-5; cdr3_aa: ASTTGTGGDGYT
cdr3_length: 13; clone_size: NA; j_call: TRBJ1-6; v_call: TRBV11-2; cdr3_aa: ASSSQQGGVSPLH
cdr3_length: 12; clone_size: NA; j_call: TRBJ2-5; v_call: TRBV5-5; cdr3_aa: ASSWGISGETQY
cdr3_length: 13; clone_size: NA; j_call: TRBJ1-1; v_call: TRBV10-2; cdr3_aa: ASSELESLNTEAF
cdr3_length: 14; clone_size: NA; j_call: TRBJ1-2; v_call: TRBV7-9; cdr3_aa: ASSLGAGPSLYGYT
cdr3_length: 10; clone_size: NA; j_call: TRBJ1-1; v_call: TRBV10-3; cdr3_aa: AVQGADTEAF
cdr3_length: 12; clone_size: NA; j_call: TRBJ1-5; v_call: TRBV18; cdr3_aa: ASSPDRVARPQH
cdr3_length: 17; clone_size: NA; j_call: TRBJ1-4; v_call: TRBV10-1; cdr3_aa: ASSEHQDRGQVANEKLF
cdr3_length: 13; clone_size: NA; j_call: TRBJ1-3; v_call: TRBV12-5; cdr3_aa: ASGLKQGAGNTIY
cdr3_length: 15; clone_size: NA; j_call: TRBJ2-5; v_call: TRBV5-4; cdr3_aa: ASSPGLAGGPEETQY
cdr3_length: 15; clone_size: NA; j_call: TRBJ1-1; v_call: TRBV7-6; cdr3_aa: ASSLDWVGQVNTEAF
cdr3_length: 14; clone_size: NA; j_call: TRBJ1-2; v_call: TRBV18; cdr3_aa: ASSPPVWTGFTGYT
cdr3_length: 11; clone_size: NA; j_call: TRBJ1-4; v_call: TRBV29-1; cdr3_aa: SVDRVANEKLF
cdr3_length: 10; clone_size: NA; j_call: TRBJ2-7; v_call: TRBV29-1; cdr3_aa: SVGQGDYEQY
cdr3_length: 12; clone_size: NA; j_call: TRBJ1-5; v_call: TRBV6-5; cdr3_aa: ASRQGGSAQPQH
cdr3_length: 13; clone_size: NA; j_call: TRBJ1-1; v_call: TRBV24-1; cdr3_aa: ATSDSRTGNTEAF
cdr3_length: 12; clone_size: once; j_call: TRBJ1-1; v_call: TRBV30; cdr3_aa: AWRPLGGTTEAF
cdr3_length: 13; clone_size: NA; j_call: TRBJ2-3; v_call: TRBV25-1; cdr3_aa: ASSEFGGRTDTQY
cdr3_length: 11; clone_size: NA; j_call: TRBJ1-2; v_call: TRBV29-1; cdr3_aa: SVEGQGNYGYT
cdr3_length: 14; clone_size: NA; j_call: TRBJ2-1; v_call: TRBV16; cdr3_aa: ASSQSGNERLGEQF
cdr3_length: 9; clone_size: NA; j_call: TRBJ2-3; v_call: TRBV12-3/TRBV12-4; cdr3_aa: ASSPLDTQY
cdr3_length: 11; clone_size: NA; j_call: TRBJ1-4; v_call: TRBV20-1; cdr3_aa: SASLQVRRKLF
cdr3_length: 12; clone_size: NA; j_call: TRBJ1-2; v_call: TRBV21-1; cdr3_aa: ASSNSAGLCGYT
cdr3_length: 13; clone_size: NA; j_call: TRBJ1-6; v_call: TRBV11-2; cdr3_aa: ASSGQGVDNSPLH
cdr3_length: 12; clone_size: NA; j_call: TRBJ2-5; v_call: TRBV7-3; cdr3_aa: ASSRSGGQETQY
cdr3_length: 11; clone_size: NA; j_call: TRBJ2-5; v_call: TRBV12-5; cdr3_aa: ASGFSGAETQY
cdr3_length: 17; clone_size: NA; j_call: TRBJ2-5; v_call: TRBV24-1; cdr3_aa: ATSEPDRGPPPPQETQY
cdr3_length: 12; clone_size: NA; j_call: TRBJ1-2; v_call: TRBV30; cdr3_aa: AWSRQQGSFGYT
cdr3_length: 13; clone_size: NA; j_call: TRBJ1-5; v_call: TRBV6-2/TRBV6-3; cdr3_aa: ASSPTGTGNQPQH
cdr3_length: 14; clone_size: NA; j_call: TRBJ1-3; v_call: TRBV6-5; cdr3_aa: ASSSPGRRQGNTIY
cdr3_length: 12; clone_size: NA; j_call: TRBJ2-1; v_call: TRBV11-3; cdr3_aa: ASSHGGDHNEQF
cdr3_length: 13; clone_size: NA; j_call: TRBJ2-7; v_call: TRBV5-4; cdr3_aa: ASSPSTSGDYEQY
cdr3_length: 12; clone_size: NA; j_call: TRBJ1-1; v_call: TRBV7-2; cdr3_aa: ASSLRGLNTEAF
cdr3_length: 12; clone_size: NA; j_call: TRBJ1-2; v_call: TRBV2; cdr3_aa: ASRYPTGSYGYT
cdr3_length: 13; clone_size: NA; j_call: TRBJ1-6; v_call: TRBV7-9; cdr3_aa: ASSMPTEHRSPLH
cdr3_length: 11; clone_size: NA; j_call: TRBJ1-5; v_call: TRBV6-6; cdr3_aa: ASSYRTQQPQH
cdr3_length: 12; clone_size: NA; j_call: TRBJ2-5; v_call: TRBV5-4; cdr3_aa: ASSPGQRRETQY
cdr3_length: 11; clone_size: NA; j_call: TRBJ1-1; v_call: TRBV4-1; cdr3_aa: ASSPDRYTEAF
cdr3_length: 13; clone_size: NA; j_call: TRBJ2-7; v_call: TRBV2; cdr3_aa: ASTYRGTGSYEQY
cdr3_length: 16; clone_size: NA; j_call: TRBJ2-7; v_call: TRBV3-1/TRBV3-2; cdr3_aa: ASSQESWRGVGAYEQY
cdr3_length: 14; clone_size: few; j_call: TRBJ1-2; v_call: TRBV7-9; cdr3_aa: ASSLFAGRSNYGYT
cdr3_length: 12; clone_size: NA; j_call: TRBJ2-5; v_call: TRBV7-3; cdr3_aa: ASSLQGRGETQY
cdr3_length: 11; clone_size: NA; j_call: TRBJ2-5; v_call: TRBV7-7; cdr3_aa: ASSSDRQETQY
cdr3_length: 12; clone_size: NA; j_call: TRBJ2-5; v_call: TRBV3-1/TRBV3-2; cdr3_aa: ASRHVGGGETQY
cdr3_length: 11; clone_size: NA; j_call: TRBJ1-5; v_call: TRBV24-1; cdr3_aa: ATQGESNQPQH